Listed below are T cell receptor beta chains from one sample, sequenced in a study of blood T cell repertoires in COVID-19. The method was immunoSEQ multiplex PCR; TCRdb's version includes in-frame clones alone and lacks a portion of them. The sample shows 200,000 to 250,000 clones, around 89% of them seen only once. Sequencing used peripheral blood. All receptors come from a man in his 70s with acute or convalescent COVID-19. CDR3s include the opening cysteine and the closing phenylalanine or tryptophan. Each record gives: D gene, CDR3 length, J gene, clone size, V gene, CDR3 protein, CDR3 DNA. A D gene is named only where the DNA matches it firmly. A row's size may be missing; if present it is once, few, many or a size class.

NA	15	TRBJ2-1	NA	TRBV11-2	CASSAQGGTYNEQFF	TGTGCCAGCAGCGCACAGGGGGGGACCTACAATGAGCAGTTCTTC
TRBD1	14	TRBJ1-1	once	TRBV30	CAWSVGTGKTEAFF	TGTGCCTGGAGTGTCGGGACAGGGAAGACTGAAGCTTTCTTT
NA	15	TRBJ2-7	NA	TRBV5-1	CASSLVSHHSYEQYF	TGCGCCAGCAGCTTGGTTAGCCATCACTCCTACGAGCAGTACTTC
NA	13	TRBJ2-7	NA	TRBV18	CASSPPSGYEQYF	TGTGCCAGCTCACCACCTTCCGGCTACGAGCAGTACTTC
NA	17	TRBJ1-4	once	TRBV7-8	CASSLAFSGSTNEKLFF	TGTGCCAGCAGCTTAGCATTTTCCGGGTCTACTAATGAAAAACTGTTTTTT
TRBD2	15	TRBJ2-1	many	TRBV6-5	CASSLAGASYNEQFF	TGTGCCAGCAGTTTAGCGGGAGCTAGCTACAATGAGCAGTTCTTC
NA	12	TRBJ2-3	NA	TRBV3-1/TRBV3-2	CASSQQRDTQYF	TGTGCCAGCAGCCAACAGCGGGATACGCAGTATTTT
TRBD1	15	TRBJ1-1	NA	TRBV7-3	CASSPTGGLLSEAFF	TGTGCCAGCAGCCCGACAGGGGGCCTTTTATCTGAAGCTTTCTTT
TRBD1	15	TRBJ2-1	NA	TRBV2	CASSGQGYQVDEQFF	TGTGCCAGCAGTGGACAGGGTTATCAAGTGGATGAGCAGTTCTTC
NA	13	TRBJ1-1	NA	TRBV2	CASTQGPDTEAFF	TGTGCCAGCACCCAGGGTCCTGACACTGAAGCTTTCTTT
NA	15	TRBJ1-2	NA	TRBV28	CASSLYTPGQVGYTF	TGTGCCAGCAGTTTATATACACCGGGACAAGTGGGCTACACCTTC